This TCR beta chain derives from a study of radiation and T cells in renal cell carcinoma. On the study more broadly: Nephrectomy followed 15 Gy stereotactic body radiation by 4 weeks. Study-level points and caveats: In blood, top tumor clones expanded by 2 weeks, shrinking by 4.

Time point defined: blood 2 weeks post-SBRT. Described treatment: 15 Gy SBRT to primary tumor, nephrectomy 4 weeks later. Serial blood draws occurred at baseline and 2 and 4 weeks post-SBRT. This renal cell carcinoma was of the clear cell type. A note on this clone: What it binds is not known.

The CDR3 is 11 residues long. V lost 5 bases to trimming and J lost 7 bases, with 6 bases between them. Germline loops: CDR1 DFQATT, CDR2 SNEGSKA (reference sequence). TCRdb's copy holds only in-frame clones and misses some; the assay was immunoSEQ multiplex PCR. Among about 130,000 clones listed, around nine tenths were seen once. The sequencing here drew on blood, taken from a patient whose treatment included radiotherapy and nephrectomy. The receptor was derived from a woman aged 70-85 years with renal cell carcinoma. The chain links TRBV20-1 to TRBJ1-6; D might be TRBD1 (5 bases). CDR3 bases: TGCAGTGCTGGGGCGAATTCACCCCTCCACTTT. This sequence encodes CSAGANSPLHF.